Sequencing of this T cell receptor beta chain was carried out in a study of cytomegalovirus exposure and HLA in healthy donors. This CDR3 contains 16 residues. Trimming took 0 bases from V and 4 from J, leaving 14 bases between them. CDR1 and CDR2 from the germline V gene are MNHEY and SVGAGI. The PCR had 60 Vbeta and 13 Jbeta primers. TCRdb keeps only in-frame clones here, not all; method: immunoSEQ multiplex PCR. The sample records 130,000 to 150,000 clones, roughly 80% being singletons. Details on this clone: Its antigen is unknown.

Study conclusions and caveats: Across donors, presence/absence analyses took sequencing depth to be roughly uniform.

The source of this sequence is a woman aged 25 to 39 in good health and CMV-seronegative. Sequenced: PBMCs. The chain is built from TRBV6-5 and TRBJ2-3, with D possibly TRBD2 on 5 matching bases. The CDR3 reads CASSYSSRGWADTQYF. CDR3 in DNA: TGTGCCAGCAGTTACTCAAGCCGGGGTTGGGCAGATACGCAGTATTTT.